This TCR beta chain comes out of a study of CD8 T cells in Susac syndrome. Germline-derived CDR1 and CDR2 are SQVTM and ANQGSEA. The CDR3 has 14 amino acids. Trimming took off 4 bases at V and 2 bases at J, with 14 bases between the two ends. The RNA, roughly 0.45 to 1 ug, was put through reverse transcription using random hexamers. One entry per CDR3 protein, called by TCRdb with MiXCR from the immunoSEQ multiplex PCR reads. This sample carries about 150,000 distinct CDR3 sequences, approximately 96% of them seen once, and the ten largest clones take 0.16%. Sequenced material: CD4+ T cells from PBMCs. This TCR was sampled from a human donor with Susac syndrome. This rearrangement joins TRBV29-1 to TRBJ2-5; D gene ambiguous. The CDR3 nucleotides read TGCAGCGTTGCCTTCAGCCTAGGGCAAGAGACCCAGTACTTC. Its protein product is CSVAFSLGQETQYF.